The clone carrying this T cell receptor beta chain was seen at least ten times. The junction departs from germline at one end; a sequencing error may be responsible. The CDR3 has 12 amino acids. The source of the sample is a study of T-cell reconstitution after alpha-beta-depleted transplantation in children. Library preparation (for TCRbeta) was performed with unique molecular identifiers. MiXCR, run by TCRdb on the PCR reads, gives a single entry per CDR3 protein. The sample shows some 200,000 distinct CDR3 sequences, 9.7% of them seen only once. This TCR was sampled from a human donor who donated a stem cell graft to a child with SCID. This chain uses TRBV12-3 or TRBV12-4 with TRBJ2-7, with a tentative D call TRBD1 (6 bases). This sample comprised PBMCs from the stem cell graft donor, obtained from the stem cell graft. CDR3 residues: CASSLAPGHHHF. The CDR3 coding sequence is TGTGCCAGCAGTTTAGCCCCGGGACATCACCACTTC.